The 18 T cell receptor beta chains reported below all come from one sample, sequenced in a study of blood T cell repertoires in COVID-19. Method: immunoSEQ multiplex PCR; TCRdb's copy keeps in-frame clones and lacks some. The repertoire holds some 200,000 clones, roughly 90% seen once, with about 4% in the top ten. Material: PBMCs or T cells enriched from blood (not recorded which). The origin of the receptors is a woman between 40 and 50 years old with acute COVID-19.

The V gene is TRBV4-1, the J gene TRBJ2-2; TRBD2 agrees at 8 bases. CDR1 and CDR2 from the germline V gene are MGHRA and YSYEKL. This CDR3 is built from 17 residues. V trimming: 5 bases; J trimming: 0 bases; junction bases outside the gene matches: 8. CDR3 protein: CASSRPGLDSNTGELFF. The CDR3 coding sequence is TGCGCCAGCAGCAGACCGGGACTAGACTCGAACACCGGGGAGCTGTTTTTT.

The rearrangement links TRBV20-1 to TRBJ1-1; possible D gene TRBD1, 5 bases. Trimming took off 7 bases at V and 10 bases at J, with 16 bases between the two ends. The CDR3 has 11 amino acids. Germline V CDR1 and CDR2: DFQATT, SNEGSKA (reference sequence). The CDR3 coding sequence is TGCAGTGGGTTTTGGGGGGTTGTAGCTTTCTTT. This codes for CSGFWGVVAFF.

Of note for this clone: The sample contains more than one DNA sequence encoding this CDR3. V and J are TRBV11-2 and TRBJ1-2, with TRBD1 matching over 7 bases. Germline V CDR1 and CDR2: SGHAT, FQNNGV. Trimming took 5 bases from V and 2 from J; bases not matched to a gene: 2. The length of the CDR3 is 13 residues. This CDR3 is CASSPDRNYGYTF. CDR3 in DNA: TGTGCCAGCAGCCCGGACAGGAACTATGGCTACACCTTC. The whole variable domain, remainder taken from reference TRBV11-2 and TRBJ1-2, is EAGVAQSPRYKIIEKRQSVAFWCNPISGHATLYWYQQILGQGPKLLIQFQNNGVVDDSQLPKDRFSAERLKGVDSTLKIQPAKLEDSAVYLCASSPDRNYGYTFGSGTRLTVV.

V usage is TRBV6-5 and J usage is TRBJ2-1; 7 positions match TRBD2. This CDR3 comprises 12 residues. V lost 5 bases to trimming and J lost 9 bases; unmatched junction nucleotides: 4. CDR1 is MNHEY, CDR2 SVGAGI, per germline. The DNA of the CDR3 is TGTGCCAGCAGTCGCGGGGAGGGTGAGCAGTTCTTC. The encoded protein is CASSRGEGEQFF.

The rearrangement links TRBV12-5 to TRBJ1-4; D unclear. V lost 3 bases and J 1 base, leaving 6 bases between the germline ends. Per the germline V gene, CDR1 is LGHNT and CDR2 is FRNRAP. CDR3 length equals 14 residues. The CDR3 DNA reads as TGTGCTAGTGGTTTTTCGGGAACTAATGAAAAACTGTTTTTT. Translated: CASGFSGTNEKLFF. Drawing the rest from reference TRBV12-5 and TRBJ1-4, the complete variable domain is DARVTQTPRHKVTEMGQEVTMRCQPILGHNTVFWYRQTMMQGLELLAYFRNRAPLDDSGMPKDRFSAEMPDATLATLKIQPSEPRDSAVYFCASGFSGTNEKLFFGSGTQLSVL.

The chain combines TRBV7-8 with TRBJ2-2; 14 nucleotides agree with TRBD2. The CDR3 sequence is 20 residues long. Looked up from germline, CDR1 is SGHVS and CDR2 is FQNEAQ. The ends lost 5 bases at V and 0 bases at J; junction bases unmatched: 11. CDR3: CASSPRPGLAGATNTGELFF. CDR3 in DNA: TGTGCCAGCAGCCCCAGACCGGGACTAGCGGGGGCCACGAACACCGGGGAGCTGTTTTTT.

The CDR3 region is CASSPPLAGGSTDTQYF. Written as DNA, the CDR3 is TGTGCCAGCTCACCACCACTAGCGGGGGGAAGCACAGATACGCAGTATTTT. The rearrangement links TRBV18 to TRBJ2-3; 12 bases agree with TRBD2. Trimming removed 0 bases from V and 0 bases from J; junction bases left unmatched: 1. Germline CDR1 and CDR2: KGHSH and LQKENI. This CDR3 region has 17 residues.

The chain couples TRBV2 to TRBJ2-1, with TRBD1 matching 7 bases. Germline CDR1 reads SNHLY; CDR2 reads FYNNEI. This CDR3 region has 16 residues. V trimming: 7 bases; J trimming: 2 bases; junction bases outside the gene matches: 11. The CDR3 loop reads CASIEGAGDPYNEQFF. The CDR3 DNA is TGTGCCAGCATCGAGGGGGCAGGGGACCCCTACAATGAGCAGTTCTTC.

This clone has just a few counts. This chain's CDR3 is CASSILSGTAGNTIYF. The CDR3 DNA is TGTGCCAGTAGTATACTGTCCGGGACTGCTGGAAACACCATATATTTT. The chain recombines TRBV19 with TRBJ1-3, with TRBD1 as a possible D gene (5 bases). V lost 2 bases and J 2 bases, leaving 13 bases between the germline ends. The CDR3 consists of 16 residues. Germline V CDR1 and CDR2: LNHDA, SQIVND (reference sequence). Together with reference TRBV19 and TRBJ1-3, the CDR3 gives the full variable domain: DGGITQSPKYLFRKEGQNVTLSCEQNLNHDAMYWYRQDPGQGLRLIYYSQIVNDFQKGDIAEGYSVSREKKESFPLTVTSAQKNPTAFYLCASSILSGTAGNTIYFGEGSWLTVV.

The chain is built from TRBV7-2 and TRBJ2-5, with 8 bases aligning to TRBD1. This CDR3 is 14 amino acids long. Germline V gene lookup returns CDR1 SGHTA and CDR2 FQGNSA. Trimming took 5 bases from V and 5 from J; bases not matched to a gene: 7. The chain's CDR3 is CASSPDRGRETQYF. In nucleotides, the CDR3 is TGTGCCAGCAGCCCAGACAGGGGCAGGGAGACCCAGTACTTC.

The genes are TRBV9 and TRBJ1-2; a weak D match, TRBD1 (6 bases). Germline CDR1 reads SGDLS; CDR2 reads YYNGEE. V lost 3 bases and J lost 1, with 19 bases in between. This CDR3 has 17 amino acids. The CDR3 DNA reads as TGTGCCAGCAGCGCCGGACAGAAGGCCCCTCTTAACTATGGCTACACCTTC. Its protein product is CASSAGQKAPLNYGYTF.

The rearrangement joins TRBV30 to TRBJ1-3; a weak D match, TRBD1 (6 bases). This CDR3 is 15 amino acids long. V lost 1 base and J 2 bases, leaving 12 bases between the germline ends. CDR1 GTSNPN and CDR2 SVGIG come from the germline V gene (reference sequence). The CDR3 DNA reads TGTGCCTGGAGTGGAAGGACAGTGGCTGGAAACACCATATATTTT. It specifies CAWSGRTVAGNTIYF.

The rearrangement uses TRBV7-2 and TRBJ1-2, with a tentative D call TRBD1 (6 bases). The germline V and J ends were trimmed by 5 bases and 6 bases, with 13 bases remaining between them. CDR1 and CDR2 (germline): SGHTA, FQGNSA. The CDR3 extends over 13 amino acids. CDR3 DNA sequence: TGTGCCAGCAGCGACACAGGGTATAATGGCTACACCTTC. It codes for CASSDTGYNGYTF.

The chain is built from TRBV15 and TRBJ1-2; D is unclear. CDR1 is LNHNV, CDR2 YYDKDF, per germline (reference sequence). V was shortened by 1 base and J by 1 base, with 7 bases between the two germline ends. This CDR3 is 14 amino acids long. This CDR3 is CATSRGRGNYGYTF. The CDR3 DNA is TGTGCCACCAGCAGAGGCCGGGGTAACTATGGCTACACCTTC.

The V and J genes are TRBV15 and TRBJ1-5, with D unclear. The germline V and J ends were trimmed by 3 bases and 3 bases, with 9 bases remaining between them. CDR1 and CDR2 from the germline V gene are LNHNV and YYDKDF (reference sequence). The CDR3 loop spans 14 amino acids. The CDR3 nucleotides read TGTGCCACCAGCAGCCGGGGTTACAATCAGCCCCAGCATTTT. The encoded protein is CATSSRGYNQPQHF.

This clone has only a few counts. V is TRBV14 and J is TRBJ1-5; 7 bases are a match to TRBD1. CDR1 SGHDN and CDR2 FVKESK come from the germline V gene. V shed 2 bases, J shed 0 bases, and the junction held 10 bases outside the gene matches. The CDR3 contains 18 residues. This CDR3 reads CASSQKGGQANSNQPQHF. DNA for the CDR3: TGTGCCAGCAGCCAAAAAGGAGGACAGGCTAATAGCAATCAGCCCCAGCATTTT.

This chain joins TRBV9 and TRBJ2-3, with 8 bases fitting TRBD2. Trimming cost V 0 bases and J 4 bases; bases outside gene matches: 7. From germline, CDR1 is SGDLS and CDR2 YYNGEE. The CDR3 contains 16 residues. The CDR3 nucleotides read TGTGCCAGCAGCGTAGTACCAGCGGGGGTGTCAGATACGCAGTATTTT. It yields the protein CASSVVPAGVSDTQYF.

The J gene is TRBJ2-3, the V gene TRBV30; D uncertain. This CDR3 has 13 residues. Between the trimmed V and J ends, which lost 7 bases and 1 base, there was a span of 12 bases. Looked up from germline, CDR1 is GTSNPN and CDR2 is SVGIG (reference sequence). Written as DNA, the CDR3 is TGTGCCTCGGAACCGACTCGCACAGATACGCAGTATTTT. Translation gives CASEPTRTDTQYF.